The present TCR beta chain was sequenced within a study of B cell selection in AIRE deficiency. With respect to this clone: What it binds is unknown.

Study-wide points: Shared Treg sequences were biased toward short CDR3s with few non-templated nucleotide insertions. With only TCRbeta sequenced, less than 45% of shared healthy Treg sequences overlapped Tconv.

Regulatory T cells were sorted as CD4+CD25hiCD127low/negative cells. Controls came from healthy donors unrelated to patients. Generated by immunoSEQ multiplex PCR, the TCRdb table keeps only in-frame clones and is missing some. The sample has around 26,000 clones, about 90% seen once. The CDR3 loop spans 15 amino acids. J gave up 4 bases and V 7 bases, and 12 bases lay outside the gene matches. Germline V CDR1 and CDR2: MDHEN, SYDVKM. This clonotype was sampled from a human donor in good health. V usage is TRBV28 and J usage is TRBJ2-7; 8 nucleotides agree with TRBD2. Material for sequencing was CD4+CD25+ Tregs sorted from PBMCs. CDR3 sequence (DNA): TGTGCCAGCACTCCAGCGGGGGCGGGGAGGTACGAGCAGTACTTC. It specifies CASTPAGAGRYEQYF.